Sequencing of this T cell receptor (beta chain) was carried out in a study of T cell repertoires in cytomegalovirus infection. Study details: It was the public TCR beta signatures that indicated both CMV infection and matching HLA type. Findings and limits, study-wide: What dominated the ex vivo response were HLA-C-restricted CMV-specific TCR beta clonotypes. Cumulative public TCR beta family frequency identified CMV carriers with the relevant HLA.

TCRdb processed the reads anew with MiXCR; each CDR3 protein has one entry. Among about 530,000 distinct CDR3 sequences listed, around a quarter were seen once. Per germline, CDR1 LNHDA and CDR2 SQIVND (reference sequence). Between the trimmed V and J ends, which lost 1 base and 1 base, there was a span of 16 bases. The CDR3 extends over 17 amino acids. Comments on this clonotype: Its specificity is unknown.

This receptor was taken from a human donor in good health (CMV status not recorded). Some clones in this sample may be carry-over from other donors' samples. The specimen was PBMCs. The rearrangement uses TRBV19 and TRBJ1-1; D remains ambiguous. CDR3 DNA sequence: TGTGCCAGTAGTATAGGAACCGGGGAGCGGGCGAACACTGAAGCTTTCTTT. Residues: CASSIGTGERANTEAFF.